The 19 T cell receptor beta chains below were found in one sample sequenced in a study of blood T cell repertoires in COVID-19. The assay was immunoSEQ multiplex PCR, and TCRdb's table has in-frame clones only and misses some. In the table there are over 85,000 clones, approximately 89% of which are singletons. The sample consisted of peripheral blood. The receptor set was obtained from a human donor in a cohort sampled during active COVID-19.

This rearrangement joins TRBV4-2 to TRBJ1-5; D gene uncertain. The CDR3 is 13 amino acids. Looked up from germline, CDR1 is LGHNA and CDR2 is YNFKEQ. V was pared by 0 bases and J by 7 bases, with 7 bases between. Here the CDR3 reads CASSQDPGQPQHF. The DNA of the CDR3 is TGTGCCAGCAGCCAAGATCCCGGGCAGCCCCAGCATTTT.

CDR3 sequence reads: CSASIAEQFF. In DNA form, the CDR3 reads TGCAGTGCTAGTATAGCTGAGCAGTTCTTC. The rearrangement links TRBV20-1 to TRBJ2-1; D remains ambiguous. Looked up from germline, CDR1 is DFQATT and CDR2 is SNEGSKA (reference sequence). The CDR3 totals 10 residues. The germline V and J ends were trimmed by 3 bases and 9 bases, with 6 bases remaining between them.

This sequence joins TRBV19 and TRBJ1-6; 9 nucleotides match TRBD1. The CDR3 extends over 16 amino acids. Germline lookup yields CDR1 LNHDA and CDR2 SQIVND (reference sequence). V shed 7 bases and J 7 bases; nucleotides not matched to a gene: 11. The CDR3 here is CASTSLLGQGNSPLHF. The CDR3 DNA reads as TGTGCCAGTACCTCACTGCTGGGACAGGGAAATTCACCCCTCCACTTT.

The rearrangement links TRBV27 to TRBJ2-7; 7 bases fit TRBD1. This CDR3 comprises 13 residues. Germline trimming cut 8 bases from V and 4 bases from J; bases unmatched to any gene: 8. Per germline, CDR1 MNHEY and CDR2 SMNVEV (reference sequence). Here the CDR3 DNA reads TGTGCCAGCCGAAGTCAGGGGGAATACGAGCAGTACTTC. It codes for CASRSQGEYEQYF.

The rearrangement joins TRBV29-1 to TRBJ2-7; TRBD1 agrees at 10 bases. This CDR3 is 13 amino acids long. From germline, CDR1 is SQVTM and CDR2 ANQGSEA. The V and J ends lost 6 bases and 6 bases, in that order; junction bases with no gene match: 8. The CDR3: CSVASRDRGEQYF. CDR3 bases: TGCAGCGTCGCGAGCCGGGACAGGGGCGAGCAGTACTTC.

V and J are TRBV27 and TRBJ1-4; the match to TRBD1 covers 9 bases. The CDR3 loop spans 14 amino acids. Trimming took 2 bases from V and 5 from J; bases not matched to a gene: 0. Germline V gene sequence: CDR1 MNHEY, CDR2 SMNVEV (reference sequence). The CDR3 reads CASSLGTGNEKLFF. CDR3 DNA sequence: TGTGCCAGCAGTTTAGGGACAGGGAATGAAAAACTGTTTTTT.

This rearrangement joins TRBV28 to TRBJ2-7; possibly TRBD2 for D (6 bases). The germline gives CDR1 MDHEN, CDR2 SYDVKM. This CDR3 contains 13 residues. The ends were cut back, 7 bases at V and 7 bases at J, with 17 bases in the middle. CDR3 sequence (DNA): TGTGCCAGCATCCCGGGAGAGCTGGGGGAGCAGTACTTC. Protein sequence: CASIPGELGEQYF.

The chain employs TRBV2 and TRBJ2-1; 7 bases fit TRBD2. J was trimmed by 6 bases and V by 6 bases; bases with no gene match: 8. The germline V gene has CDR1 SNHLY and CDR2 FYNNEI. CDR3 length: 14 residues. CDR3 in amino acids: CASSVLSSGNEQFF. The CDR3 region has the DNA TGTGCCAGCAGCGTACTCTCTAGCGGCAATGAGCAGTTCTTC.

The chain carries TRBV5-5 and TRBJ2-7; tentative D call: TRBD1 (6 bases). From germline, CDR1 is SGHKS and CDR2 YYEKEE (reference sequence). The V end was cut by 4 bases, the J end by 2 bases, with 16 bases between. The CDR3 loop spans 15 amino acids. The CDR3: CASSLPGQGTYEQYF. CDR3 coding DNA: TGTGCCAGCAGCCTACCAGGCCAGGGGACCTACGAGCAGTACTTC.

About this clone itself: The missing conserved phenylalanine or tryptophan at the end of this CDR3 makes a read error likely. This rearrangement joins TRBV28 to TRBJ1-2, with 7 bases matching TRBD1. Germline V gene sequence: CDR1 MDHEN, CDR2 SYDVKM. With V trimmed by 6 bases and J by 7 bases, 5 bases remained unmatched. The CDR3 contains 12 residues. CDR3 nucleotide sequence: TGTGCCAGCAGCGCCACAGGGGCTGGCTACACCCTC. Its protein product is CASSATGAGYTL.

The chain links TRBV6-5 to TRBJ2-1; maybe TRBD1 (6 bases). Germline V gene lookup returns CDR1 MNHEY and CDR2 SVGAGI. The CDR3 extends over 14 amino acids. V was trimmed by 7 bases and J by 8 bases, leaving 18 bases between them. The DNA of the CDR3 is TGTGCCAGCATTCGGACAGCTTCCCCGCATGAGCAGTTCTTC. Its translation: CASIRTASPHEQFF.

The CDR3 loop is CSVEDLRTYEQYF. The CDR3 coding sequence is TGCAGCGTTGAAGATCTACGGACATACGAGCAGTACTTC. V is TRBV29-1 and J is TRBJ2-7, with D possibly matching TRBD1 (5 bases). The germline V gene encodes CDR1 SQVTM and CDR2 ANQGSEA. Trimming removed 0 bases at V and 4 bases at J, with 10 bases between. The CDR3 covers 13 residues.

This chain connects TRBV5-6 to TRBJ2-1; D may be TRBD2 (6 bases). The CDR3 spans 11 residues. Germline V gene sequence: CDR1 SGHDT, CDR2 YYEEEE. V lost 3 bases to trimming and J lost 8 bases, with 6 bases between them. CDR3 DNA: TGTGCCAGCAGCTGGGGGGATGAGCAGTTCTTC. This translates into CASSWGDEQFF. The entire variable domain, with the rest obtained from reference TRBV5-6 and TRBJ2-1, is as follows: DAGVTQSPTHLIKTRGQQVTLRCSPKSGHDTVSWYQQALGQGPQFIFQYYEEEERQRGNFPDRFSGHQFPNYSSELNVNALLLGDSALYLCASSWGDEQFFGPGTRLTVL.

The chain uses TRBV19 and TRBJ1-2; D gene uncertain. V was clipped by 5 bases and J by 4 bases, with 8 bases between them. CDR3 length: 12 amino acids. CDR1 and CDR2 from the germline V gene are LNHDA and SQIVND (reference sequence). The CDR3 reads CASSPRFYGYTF. The CDR3 DNA sequence: TGTGCCAGTAGTCCCCGGTTCTATGGCTACACCTTC.

The chain links TRBV18 to TRBJ2-7, with 9 bases aligning to TRBD1. Trimming at V came to 4 bases and at J to 7 bases, leaving 5 bases not matched to a gene. The CDR3 loop spans 13 amino acids. The germline CDR1 and CDR2 sequences are KGHSH and LQKENI. CDR3 DNA sequence: TGTGCCAGCTCACTAGGGACAGGGTGGGAGCAGTACTTC. Encoded protein: CASSLGTGWEQYF. Full variable domain (missing parts from reference TRBV18 and TRBJ2-7): NAGVMQNPRHLVRRRGQEARLRCSPMKGHSHVYWYRQLPEEGLKFMVYLQKENIIDESGMPKERFSAEFPKEGPSILRIQQVVRGDSAAYFCASSLGTGWEQYFGPGTRLTVT.

V usage is TRBV2 and J usage is TRBJ2-2; TRBD1 matches 7 bases. Looked up from germline, CDR1 is SNHLY and CDR2 is FYNNEI. The V segment lost 3 bases and the J segment 6 bases; nucleotides outside the gene matches: 1. The CDR3 is made up of 13 amino acids. The CDR3 loop reads CASSEGQPGELFF. CDR3 in DNA: TGTGCCAGCAGTGAGGGACAGCCCGGGGAGCTGTTTTTT.

CDR3 sequence (DNA): TGTGCCAGCAGCCGTTACGGGACACTTAACACCGGGGAGCTGTTTTTT. It yields the protein CASSRYGTLNTGELFF. This sequence joins TRBV14 and TRBJ2-2; tentative D call: TRBD1 (6 bases). Germline V gene sequence: CDR1 SGHDN, CDR2 FVKESK. The length of the CDR3 is 16 residues. Deletions cut 4 bases from V and 2 bases from J, with 14 bases between.

This sequence joins TRBV6-2 or TRBV6-3 and TRBJ1-5, with 9 bases that match TRBD1. This CDR3 has 13 residues. CDR1 is MNHEY, CDR2 SVGEGT, per germline. J gave up 6 bases and V 6 bases, and 3 bases lay outside the gene matches. In DNA form, the CDR3 reads TGTGCCAGCAGCCAGACAGGGGGTCAGCCCCAGCATTTT. Protein sequence: CASSQTGGQPQHF.

The chain recombines TRBV28 with TRBJ1-6, with D unresolved. The CDR3 is 17 amino acids. V dropped 7 bases and J dropped 0 bases, with 16 bases sitting between them. Germline V gives CDR1 MDHEN, CDR2 SYDVKM. DNA of the CDR3: TGTGCCAGCATGGGCCACCTAATGAGCTCCTATAATTCACCCCTCCACTTT. Translated: CASMGHLMSSYNSPLHF.